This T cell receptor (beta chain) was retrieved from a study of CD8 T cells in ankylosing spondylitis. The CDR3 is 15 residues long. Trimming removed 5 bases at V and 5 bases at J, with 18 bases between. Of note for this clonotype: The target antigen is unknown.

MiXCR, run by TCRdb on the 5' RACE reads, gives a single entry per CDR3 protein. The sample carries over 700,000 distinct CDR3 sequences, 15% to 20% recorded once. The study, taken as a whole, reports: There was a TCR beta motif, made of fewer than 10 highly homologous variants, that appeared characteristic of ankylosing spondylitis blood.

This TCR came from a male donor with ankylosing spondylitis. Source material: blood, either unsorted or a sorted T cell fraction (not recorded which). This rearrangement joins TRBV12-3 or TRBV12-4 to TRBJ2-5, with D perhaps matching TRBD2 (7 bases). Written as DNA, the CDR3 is TGTGCCAGCAGTCCAAGGGGGGGGTTAGTTGAGACCCAGTACTTC. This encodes CASSPRGGLVETQYF.